This T cell receptor (beta chain) appears in the sequencing data of a study of identical twins. MiXCR, run by TCRdb on the 5' RACE reads, gives a single entry per CDR3 protein. The sample lists under 500,000 distinct CDR3 sequences; roughly an eighth were seen once. Trimming took 4 bases from V and 1 from J; bases not matched to a gene: 2. CDR1 is SGHTA and CDR2 is FQGNSA in the germline V gene. The CDR3 is made up of 15 amino acids. Turning to this clonotype: Its target is not known.

Broader study findings: In cord blood, abundant beta clonotypes had fewer insertions; memory showed no trend. With monozygotic twins, out-of-frame TCR alpha sharing exceeded what models estimated.

A further study also used this sample, focusing on yellow fever vaccine responses in identical twins. That investigation notes: Reportedly, twins' vaccine T cell responses looked partly convergent and partly personalized.

The sample was CD4+ T cells sorted from blood. The receptor was derived from a young woman in good health. The genes are TRBV7-2 and TRBJ2-2; 8 positions agree with TRBD2. The CDR3 bases are TGTGCCAGCAGCTACACTAGCGGGAACACCGGGGAGCTGTTTTTT. It translates to CASSYTSGNTGELFF.